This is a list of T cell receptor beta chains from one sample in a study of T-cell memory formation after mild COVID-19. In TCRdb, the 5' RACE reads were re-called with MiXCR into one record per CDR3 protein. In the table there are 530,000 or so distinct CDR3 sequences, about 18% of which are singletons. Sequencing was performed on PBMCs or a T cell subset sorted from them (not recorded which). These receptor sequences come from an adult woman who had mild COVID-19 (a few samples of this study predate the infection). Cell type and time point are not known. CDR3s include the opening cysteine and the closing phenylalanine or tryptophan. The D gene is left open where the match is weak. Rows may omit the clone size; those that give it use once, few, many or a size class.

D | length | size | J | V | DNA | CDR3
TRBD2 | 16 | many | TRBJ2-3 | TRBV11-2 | TGTGCCAGCAGCCCCCGACGGGAGGGCCTTGGAGATACGCAGTATTTT | CASSPRREGLGDTQYF
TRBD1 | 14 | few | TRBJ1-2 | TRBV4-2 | TGTGCCAGCAGCCCCGTGGGACAGGTCTATGGCTACACCTTC | CASSPVGQVYGYTF
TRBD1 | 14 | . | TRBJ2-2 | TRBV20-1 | TGCAGTGCTAGTGCGGGACAGGAGGCCGGGGAGCTGTTTTTT | CSASAGQEAGELFF
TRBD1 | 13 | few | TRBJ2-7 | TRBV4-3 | TGCGCCAGCAGCCCCCACAGGGGTAACGAGCAGTACTTC | CASSPHRGNEQYF
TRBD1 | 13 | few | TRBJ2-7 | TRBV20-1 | TGCAGTGCTAGCTGGGACAGGGGGCGCGAGCAGTACTTC | CSASWDRGREQYF
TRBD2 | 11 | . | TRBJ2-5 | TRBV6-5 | TGTGCCAGCATGGAGACTAGCAGGGAGTACTTC | CASMETSREYF
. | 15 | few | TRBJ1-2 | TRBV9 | TGTGCCAGCAGCGTAGCCCCCCAATCAGGATATGGCTACACCTTC | CASSVAPQSGYGYTF
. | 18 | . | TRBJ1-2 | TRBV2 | TGTGCCAGCAGTGAAGCTTGGGAGGGTACGGGAGCTAACTATGGCTACACCTTC | CASSEAWEGTGANYGYTF
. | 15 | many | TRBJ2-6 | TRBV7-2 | TGTGCCAGCAGCTTATGGGGGTCTGGGGCCAACGTCCTGACTTTC | CASSLWGSGANVLTF
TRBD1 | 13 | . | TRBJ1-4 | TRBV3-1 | TGTGCCAGCAGCCACCGAGGGGGCGAAAAACTGTTTTTT | CASSHRGGEKLFF
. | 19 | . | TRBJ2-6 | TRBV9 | TGTGCCAGCAGCGTATATAGAGGCGGTGTACGTTCTGGGGCCAACGTCCTGACTTTC | CASSVYRGGVRSGANVLTF
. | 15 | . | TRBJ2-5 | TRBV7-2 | TGTGCCAGCAGCTTAGGGGTCACTCAGGGAGAGACCCAGTACTTC | CASSLGVTQGETQYF
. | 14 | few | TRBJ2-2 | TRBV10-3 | TGTGCCATCAGTGAGTCCCCTAGCGCTGGGGAGCTGTTTTTT | CAISESPSAGELFF
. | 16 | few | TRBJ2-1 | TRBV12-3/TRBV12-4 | TGTGCCAGCAGCACCTCACCGGGAATGCGGGCGGATGAGCAGTTCTTC | CASSTSPGMRADEQFF
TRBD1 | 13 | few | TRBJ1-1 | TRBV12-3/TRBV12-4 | TGTGCCAGCAGTTCAATGACAGGGATGGGAGCTTTCTTT | CASSSMTGMGAFF
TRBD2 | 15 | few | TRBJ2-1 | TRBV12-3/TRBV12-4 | TGTGCCAGCAGGCTAACACGGGAGGCCTTAAATGAGCAGTTCTTC | CASRLTREALNEQFF
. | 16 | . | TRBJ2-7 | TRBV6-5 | TGTGCCAGCAGTTACCGAGCATACACGAGCTCCTACGAGCAGTACTTC | CASSYRAYTSSYEQYF
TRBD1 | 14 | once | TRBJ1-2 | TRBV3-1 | TGTGCCAGCAGGGAGACAGGGGGCGAGTATGGCTACACCTTC | CASRETGGEYGYTF
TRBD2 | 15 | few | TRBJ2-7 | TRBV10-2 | TGCGCCAGCAGTGAATTGGCTAGCGGGCCTTACGAGCAGTACTTC | CASSELASGPYEQYF
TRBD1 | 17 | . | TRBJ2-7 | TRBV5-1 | TGCGCCAGCAGCTTGAGCCGCCGTCCAGGGGGCCTATACGAGCAGTACTTC | CASSLSRRPGGLYEQYF
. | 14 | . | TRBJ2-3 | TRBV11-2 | TGTGCCAGCAGCTTCGTAGGGGGAACAGATACGCAGTATTTT | CASSFVGGTDTQYF
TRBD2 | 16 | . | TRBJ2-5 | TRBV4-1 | TGCGCCAGCAGCCAAGATCCAACTAGCGGGGGGGCGACCCAGTACTTC | CASSQDPTSGGATQYF
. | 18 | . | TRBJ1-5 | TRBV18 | TGTGCCAGCTCCCTTAAGCCCCTCCACCGGGACATGGGTCAGCCCCAGCATTTT | CASSLKPLHRDMGQPQHF
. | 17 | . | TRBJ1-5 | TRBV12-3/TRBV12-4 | TGTGCCAGCAGTTTAGCGCCCTTCTGGCAGGGAAATCAGCCCCAGCATTTT | CASSLAPFWQGNQPQHF
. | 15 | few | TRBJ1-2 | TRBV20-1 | TGCAGTGCCGAACTAACCGACCGGGCGAGCTATGGCTACACCTTC | CSAELTDRASYGYTF
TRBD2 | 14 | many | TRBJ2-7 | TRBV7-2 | TGTGCCAGCAGCCCAGCGGGAGGGCCCTACGAGCAGTACTTC | CASSPAGGPYEQYF
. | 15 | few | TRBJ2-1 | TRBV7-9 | TGTGCCAGCAGCTTAGGGAGTCAGCCCTACAATGAGCAGTTCTTC | CASSLGSQPYNEQFF
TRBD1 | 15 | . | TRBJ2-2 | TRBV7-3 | TGTGCCAGCAGCGAAGGACAGGGGGCGTCCGGGGAGCTGTTTTTT | CASSEGQGASGELFF
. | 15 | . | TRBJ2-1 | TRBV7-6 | TGTGCCAGCGCTCCCTCGACTAGCTCCTACAATGAGCAGTTCTTC | CASAPSTSSYNEQFF
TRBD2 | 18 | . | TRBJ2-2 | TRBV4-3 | TGCGCCAGCAGCCTCGGACTAGCGGGAGCTCTGTACACCGGGGAGCTGTTTTTT | CASSLGLAGALYTGELFF
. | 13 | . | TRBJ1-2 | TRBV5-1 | TGCGCCAGCAGCCCTGGAGGAGGGGTAGGCTACACCTTC | CASSPGGGVGYTF
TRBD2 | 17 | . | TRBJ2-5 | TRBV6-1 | TGTGCCAGCCAACGGCAAGTAGCGGGGGGCGCAGAAGAGACCCAGTACTTC | CASQRQVAGGAEETQYF
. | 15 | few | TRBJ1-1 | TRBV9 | TGTGCCAGCAGCGGAGGGGGTGAAGGTTGGGGAAAAGCTTTCTTT | CASSGGGEGWGKAFF
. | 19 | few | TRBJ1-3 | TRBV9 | TGTGCCAGCAGCGTGCGCCCGGGACACCACGACCAGTCTGGAAACACCATATATTTT | CASSVRPGHHDQSGNTIYF
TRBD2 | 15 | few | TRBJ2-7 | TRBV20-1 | TGCAGTGCTAGAGATCGAAAGCGGGGGGGCGCTGAGCAGTACTTC | CSARDRKRGGAEQYF
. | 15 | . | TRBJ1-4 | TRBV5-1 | TGCGCCAGCAGCTTGGCCGGCGGGGCTAATGAAAAACTGTTTTTT | CASSLAGGANEKLFF
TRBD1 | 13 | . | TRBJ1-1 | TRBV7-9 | TGTGCCAGCAGCACCCGGACAGGAACTGAAGCTTTCTTT | CASSTRTGTEAFF
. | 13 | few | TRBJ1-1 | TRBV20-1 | TGCAGTGCCGCCTTCCAGGGGTCCACTGAAGCTTTCTTT | CSAAFQGSTEAFF
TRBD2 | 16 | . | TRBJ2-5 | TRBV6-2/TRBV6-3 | TGTGCCAGCAGGACGCGGGGGGGCCATTTCGGGGAGACCCAGTACTTC | CASRTRGGHFGETQYF
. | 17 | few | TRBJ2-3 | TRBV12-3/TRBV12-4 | TGTGCCAGCAGTTTAGGCCGATGGGAGCGGCGCACAGATACGCAGTATTTT | CASSLGRWERRTDTQYF
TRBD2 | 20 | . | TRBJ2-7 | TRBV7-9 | TGTGCCAGCAGCTCACCTCCCGGACTAGCGGGCGTTAAGAGCTCCTACGAGCAGTACTTC | CASSSPPGLAGVKSSYEQYF
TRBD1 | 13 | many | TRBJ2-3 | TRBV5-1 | TGCGCCAGCAGGACAGGGAGCACAGATACGCAGTATTTT | CASRTGSTDTQYF
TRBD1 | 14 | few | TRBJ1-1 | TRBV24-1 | TGTGCCACCCGAGGGGGCCCAGGGGGCACTGAAGCTTTCTTT | CATRGGPGGTEAFF
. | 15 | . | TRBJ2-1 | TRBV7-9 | TGTGCCAGCAGCCCCCGACTAGTAGGATGGAATGAGCAGTTCTTC | CASSPRLVGWNEQFF
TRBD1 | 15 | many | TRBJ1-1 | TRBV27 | TGTGCCAGCAGTCCTCGACAGGGGTGGAACACTGAAGCTTTCTTT | CASSPRQGWNTEAFF
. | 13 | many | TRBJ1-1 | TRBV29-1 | TGCAGCGTTGAATGGGGGGACAAGACTGAAGCTTTCTTT | CSVEWGDKTEAFF
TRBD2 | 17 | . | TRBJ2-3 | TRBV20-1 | TGCAGTGCTAGCCCGGCTAGCGGGAGAGCTATAGCAGATACGCAGTATTTT | CSASPASGRAIADTQYF
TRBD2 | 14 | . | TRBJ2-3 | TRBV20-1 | TGCAGTGCCCCGCTAGCGGGAGTCACAGATACGCAGTATTTT | CSAPLAGVTDTQYF
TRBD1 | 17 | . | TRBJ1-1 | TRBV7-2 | TGTGCCAGCAGCTTACGGGACAGGGGCCGCATGAACACTGAAGCTTTCTTT | CASSLRDRGRMNTEAFF
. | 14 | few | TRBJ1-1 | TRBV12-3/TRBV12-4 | TGTGCCAGCAGTACGGGACCGATGAACACTGAAGCTTTCTTT | CASSTGPMNTEAFF